This T cell receptor beta chain was captured in a study of vaccination effects on CD4 cells after COVID-19 (dated 2022 in TCRdb). About the investigation overall: Participants received two doses of either the BNT162b2 or the mRNA-1273 mRNA SARS-CoV-2 vaccine. The study compared SARS-CoV-2 spike-specific CD4+ TCR repertoires before and after mRNA vaccination in COVID-19 convalescent patients and infection-naive vaccine recipients. A total of around eleven COVID-19 convalescent patients and a handful of SARS-CoV-2-naive healthy vaccine recipients were included in the full study. Cultures from other donors in the study were sequenced with the Oncomine TCR Beta short-read assay on an Illumina iSeq 100.

The ViraFEST assay stimulated PBMC with viral peptide pools and then used TCR sequencing to identify antigen-specific CD4+ T cell clonotypes by expansion. After 10 to 11 days of culture, CD4+ T cells were isolated with the EasySep CD4+ T cell isolation kit. Negative nucleocapsid antibody results before and after vaccination confirmed that the healthy vaccine recipients had no prior SARS-CoV-2 infection. Roughly 2.1 million PBMC per well were cultured in IMDM with around 5% human AB serum, 8.5 to 10 IU/ml IL-2 and gentamicin, plus 10 ug/ml peptides. Half of the culture medium was replaced with fresh IL-2-containing medium on days 3 and 7. Unless noted otherwise, every peptide stimulation condition was cultured in triplicate wells. Using Ficoll-Paque Plus gradient centrifugation, PBMC were separated from whole blood and then either used fresh or cryopreserved at -140C. Overlapping peptide pools spanned the spike proteins of SARS-CoV-2 and the common cold coronaviruses HCoV-NL63, HCoV-OC43 and HCoV-229E. The QIAamp micro DNA kit was used to extract genomic DNA from the cultured CD4+ T cells.

The paper's findings and limits, for the study overall: The study was limited by a small number of convalescent patients, and early post-infection timepoints were lacking. In healthy vaccine recipients, vaccine-induced clones were almost all SARS-CoV-2 mono-reactive, with only 1 of 255 being cross-reactive with common cold coronaviruses. At late post-vaccination timepoints, both infection-induced and vaccine-induced clones showed marked clonal contraction, consistent with waning T cell responses.

Reading from cysteine to phenylalanine, the CDR3 counts 14 amino acids. Only the CDR3 region is kept as DNA, spanning 42 bases read in frame from base 1. The germline V gene sets CDR1 to SGHRS and CDR2 to YFSETQ. V sheds 7 bases and J sheds 6 bases, leaving 17 bases between their ends. The library was obtained by the immunoSEQ multiplex PCR assay. DNA from the cultured and isolated CD4+ T cells underwent TCR beta CDR3 sequencing. In the paper's pipeline: Non-productive TCR sequences were discarded, and reads were trimmed to the CDR3 region, with only CDR3s of 7 or more amino acids retained. Antigen-specific clonotypes were identified with the MANAFEST web app by comparing expansion in peptide wells against reference cultures. Positive clones required FDR<0.05 expansion versus reference and all other wells, odds ratio above 5, and frequency above 0.1% in two replicate wells. Cross-reactive clonotypes were defined as significantly expanded in SARS-CoV-2 spike wells and in at least one common cold coronavirus spike condition. CDR3 similarity was assessed by Levenshtein distance using the stringdist R package, and unrooted trees were constructed with ape in R 3.6.1. This immuneACCESS table, as held by TCRdb, lists in-frame sequences with V and J called but not all clones. Of the missing ones, under half trace to an unresolved V gene in checked studies; the others have no known cause. V, J and clone size are taken as reported in that table, and D and trimming were inferred from the DNA itself. The sample records 28,000 or so clones, 72% of which are singletons. Clones ranked in the top ten supply roughly a tenth of the sample.

Details on this clone: It lacks a known antigen. No much larger clone exists at a distance of one base, and base qualities are not known.

The V and J segments used are TRBV5-1 and TRBJ2-1, and TRBD2 may be the D gene, going by 5 matching bases. The clonotype was recovered from a human donor who received a COVID-19 vaccine. The starting material was CD4+ T cells from PBMCs cultured with SARS-CoV-2 spike peptides, obtained before COVID-19 vaccination. The cell subset or site label corresponds to: SARS-CoV-2 spike overlapping peptide pool stimulation. The CDR3 amino acid sequence is: CASQDPSGGNEQFF. The nucleotides read TGCGCCAGCCAAGACCCGAGCGGAGGCAATGAGCAGTTCTTC.